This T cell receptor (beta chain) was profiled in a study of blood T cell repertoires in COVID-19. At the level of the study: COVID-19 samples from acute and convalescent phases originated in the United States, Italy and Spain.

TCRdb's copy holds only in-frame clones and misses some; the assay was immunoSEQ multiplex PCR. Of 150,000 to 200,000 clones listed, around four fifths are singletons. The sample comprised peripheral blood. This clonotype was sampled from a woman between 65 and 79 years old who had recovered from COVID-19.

CDR3 DNA: TGCGCCAGCAGCCAATACGGGACAGGGGACCCCTACGAGCAGTACTTC. As protein: CASSQYGTGDPYEQYF. This chain joins TRBV4-1 and TRBJ2-7, with 10 bases lining up with TRBD1. The CDR3 consists of 16 residues. Trimming cost V 2 bases and J 2 bases; bases outside gene matches: 6. Germline loops: CDR1 MGHRA, CDR2 YSYEKL.